These 8 T cell receptor beta chains came from one sample sequenced in a study of cytomegalovirus exposure and HLA in healthy donors. Primers included in the PCR were 60 Vbeta and 13 Jbeta primers. Measured with immunoSEQ multiplex PCR; TCRdb has only the in-frame clones, and not every one. The profile shows approximately 110,000 clones, just under 75% of them singletons. Sequenced sample: PBMCs. All receptors derive from a man aged 45 to 65 in good health and CMV-seropositive.

The chain has TRBV30 and TRBJ2-1, with D tentatively TRBD1 (6 bases). V gave up 5 bases and J gave up 6 bases, with 11 bases separating them. Germline values: CDR1 GTSNPN, CDR2 SVGIG (reference sequence). The CDR3 covers 12 residues. The CDR3 DNA sequence: TGTGCCTGGTCGGACAGCGGCAATGAGCAGTTCTTC. As protein: CAWSDSGNEQFF.

The genes are TRBV5-1 and TRBJ2-3; D not certain. V was shortened by 0 bases and J by 6 bases, with 11 bases between the two germline ends. This CDR3 spans 14 amino acids. CDR1 and CDR2 from the germline V gene are SGHRS and YFSETQ. CDR3 DNA sequence: TGCGCCAGCAGCTTGGGTCCGCGGCTGGATACGCAGTATTTT. Its protein is CASSLGPRLDTQYF.

The chain combines TRBV5-4 with TRBJ2-5, with TRBD2 identical over 12 bases. The germline V gene has CDR1 SGHNT and CDR2 YYREEE (reference sequence). The CDR3 has 17 amino acids. V lost 4 bases and J lost 5; bases outside the gene matches: 12. The CDR3 DNA reads as TGTGCCAGCAGCGCGGGGGGGGCTAGCGGGGGGGCGGAGACCCAGTACTTC. Translated: CASSAGGASGGAETQYF.

This chain links TRBV9 with TRBJ1-2, with TRBD1 matching over 11 bases. Trimming removed 3 bases from V and 6 bases from J; junction bases left unmatched: 7. Germline assignment: CDR1 SGDLS and CDR2 YYNGEE. The CDR3 length is 15 residues. The CDR3 sequence is CASSAEDRGPHGYTF. The CDR3 DNA reads TGTGCCAGCAGCGCCGAGGACAGGGGGCCACATGGCTACACCTTC. The full variable domain, its missing parts supplied by reference TRBV9 and TRBJ1-2, is DSGVTQTPKHLITATGQRVTLRCSPRSGDLSVYWYQQSLDQGLQFLIQYYNGEERAKGNILERFSAQQFPDLHSELNLSSLELGDSALYFCASSAEDRGPHGYTFGSGTRLTVV.

The chain combines TRBV20-1 with TRBJ2-5; D uncertain. The CDR3 consists of 11 residues. Germline loops: CDR1 DFQATT, CDR2 SNEGSKA (reference sequence). The CDR3 DNA sequence: TGCAGCTACGGAGATCAAGAGACCCAGTACTTC. Residues: CSYGDQETQYF.

The chain employs TRBV6-5 and TRBJ1-3; D ambiguous. CDR3 length: 14 amino acids. Germline loops: CDR1 MNHEY, CDR2 SVGAGI. Deletions cut 10 bases from V and 0 bases from J, with 13 bases between. CDR3 bases: TGTGCCACGGTCCCCGTATCCTCTGGAAACACCATATATTTT. Amino acid sequence: CATVPVSSGNTIYF.

In DNA, the CDR3 is TGTGCCAGCAGTCTACAGGGAAGTTCAGGTCAGCCCCAGCATTTT. It specifies CASSLQGSSGQPQHF. The V call is TRBV2, the J call TRBJ1-5; weak D call: TRBD1 (6 bases). Germline CDR1 reads SNHLY; CDR2 reads FYNNEI. This CDR3 has 15 residues. V was trimmed by 5 bases and J by 6 bases, leaving 17 bases between them.

The genes are TRBV2 and TRBJ1-1, with 8 bases fitting TRBD1. Trimming took 8 bases from V and 6 from J; bases not matched to a gene: 8. Germline CDR1 and CDR2: SNHLY and FYNNEI. The CDR3 has 13 amino acids. CDR3 coding DNA: TGTGCCAGCGTTGGACAGGGAATGTCTGAAGCTTTCTTT. Its translation is CASVGQGMSEAFF.